The 24 T cell receptor beta chains below come from one sample, sequenced in a study of cytomegalovirus exposure and HLA in healthy donors. The PCR employed 60 Vbeta primers together with 13 Jbeta primers. The protocol was immunoSEQ multiplex PCR, while the TCRdb copy is restricted to in-frame clones and leaves out a portion. Found here are about 160,000 clones, about 82% of them singletons; the top ten hold approximately 2.4%. The material sequenced was PBMCs. The receptors derive from a male donor in good health and CMV-seronegative.

CDR3 DNA sequence: TGCGCCAGCAGCCTCCCGGGACTAGGAGTCACCGGGGAGCTGTTTTTT. Amino acid sequence: CASSLPGLGVTGELFF. This chain links TRBV5-1 with TRBJ2-2; TRBD2 matches at 8 bases. Germline CDR1 and CDR2: SGHRS and YFSETQ. Trimming removed 4 bases from V and 4 bases from J; junction bases left unmatched: 9. CDR3 length: 16 residues. The whole variable domain, remainder taken from reference TRBV5-1 and TRBJ2-2, is KAGVTQTPRYLIKTRGQQVTLSCSPISGHRSVSWYQQTPGQGLQFLFEYFSETQRNKGNFPGRFSGRQFSNSRSEMNVSTLELGDSALYLCASSLPGLGVTGELFFGEGSRLTVL.

This chain links TRBV6-6 with TRBJ1-3; 10 bases are a match to TRBD1. Germline assignment: CDR1 MNHNY and CDR2 SVGAGI (reference sequence). J gave up 4 bases and V 6 bases, and 6 bases lay outside the gene matches. This CDR3 comprises 15 residues. In DNA form, the CDR3 reads TGTGCCAGCAGGAGAGACAGGGGGCGCGGAAACACCATATATTTT. Protein: CASRRDRGRGNTIYF.

This sequence joins TRBV6-5 and TRBJ2-7, with 14 bases identical to TRBD2. This CDR3 is 14 amino acids long. CDR1 MNHEY and CDR2 SVGAGI come from the germline V gene. The ends lost 5 bases at V and 6 bases at J; junction bases unmatched: 3. This CDR3 is CASSPGTSGSEQYF. CDR3 nucleotide sequence: TGTGCCAGCAGTCCTGGGACTAGCGGGAGCGAGCAGTACTTC.

This clone was seen a single time. The chain is built from TRBV13 and TRBJ1-4; D is unresolved. The V gene's germline CDR1 is PRHDT and CDR2 FYEKMQ (reference sequence). This CDR3 is built from 12 residues. The ends were cut back, 8 bases at V and 6 bases at J, with 10 bases in the middle. The chain's CDR3 is CASSWEDEKLFF. As DNA, the CDR3 is TGTGCCAGCTCCTGGGAGGATGAAAAACTGTTTTTT.

The gene calls are TRBV19 and TRBJ2-5, with 7 bases aligning to TRBD2. The germline gives CDR1 LNHDA, CDR2 SQIVND (reference sequence). The CDR3 contains 13 residues. V lost 4 bases, J lost 5 bases, and 4 bases stayed unmatched. In DNA form, the CDR3 reads TGTGCCAGTAGTAGCGGGAGACGGGAGACCCAGTACTTC. Amino acids: CASSSGRRETQYF. Variable domain in full (rest from reference TRBV19 and TRBJ2-5): DGGITQSPKYLFRKEGQNVTLSCEQNLNHDAMYWYRQDPGQGLRLIYYSQIVNDFQKGDIAEGYSVSREKKESFPLTVTSAQKNPTAFYLCASSSGRRETQYFGPGTRLLVL.

This clone appeared a few times. The chain carries TRBV7-9 and TRBJ2-3; D remains unclear. The ends were cut back, 6 bases at V and 5 bases at J, with 9 bases in the middle. Germline V CDR1 and CDR2: SEHNR, FQNEAQ (reference sequence). This CDR3 region has 12 residues. CDR3 sequence (DNA): TGTGCCAGCAGGATGACACTAGATACGCAGTATTTT. Translated, it gives CASRMTLDTQYF. Complete variable domain (other parts from reference TRBV7-9 and TRBJ2-3): DTGVSQNPRHKITKRGQNVTFRCDPISEHNRLYWYRQTLGQGPEFLTYFQNEAQLEKSRLLSDRFSAERPKGSFSTLEIQRTEQGDSAMYLCASRMTLDTQYFGPGTRLTVL.

This sequence joins TRBV28 and TRBJ1-5; D might be TRBD1 (5 bases). Per germline, CDR1 MDHEN and CDR2 SYDVKM. The CDR3 sequence is 14 residues long. Trimming cost V 3 bases and J 3 bases, with 9 bases left between them. This CDR3 reads CASSFGHNNQPQHF. The CDR3 nucleotides are TGTGCCAGCAGTTTTGGACACAACAATCAGCCCCAGCATTTT.

This clone was seen a single time. This chain uses TRBV19 with TRBJ2-7, with 8 positions matching TRBD1. The germline CDR1 and CDR2 sequences are LNHDA and SQIVND (reference sequence). The CDR3 runs to 13 residues. With V trimmed by 5 bases and J by 2 bases, 2 bases remained unmatched. The CDR3 loop reads CASSGDRTYEQYF. The CDR3 DNA sequence: TGTGCCAGTAGTGGGGACAGGACCTACGAGCAGTACTTC.

This clone was counted only a few times. V usage is TRBV30 and J usage is TRBJ1-1; 9 nucleotides match TRBD1. The CDR3 has 13 residues. The V and J ends lost 5 bases and 3 bases, in that order; junction bases with no gene match: 4. The germline gives CDR1 GTSNPN, CDR2 SVGIG (reference sequence). The CDR3 DNA sequence: TGTGCCTGGGGCCGACAGGGGGACACTGAAGCTTTCTTT. This translates into CAWGRQGDTEAFF.

The rearrangement links TRBV7-9 to TRBJ2-3; no clear D. The V end was cut by 4 bases, the J end by 1 base, with 6 bases between. Germline-derived CDR1 and CDR2 are SEHNR and FQNEAQ (reference sequence). The CDR3 has 13 amino acids. The CDR3 here is CASSSVGTDTQYF. DNA of the CDR3: TGTGCCAGCAGCTCGGTCGGCACAGATACGCAGTATTTT.

This clone was counted a few times. The V gene is TRBV9, the J gene TRBJ1-1, with D uncertain. Germline lookup yields CDR1 SGDLS and CDR2 YYNGEE. V lost 0 bases to trimming and J lost 6 bases, with 15 bases between them. This CDR3 has 15 amino acids. The CDR3 sequence is CASSVAGSTSAEAFF. CDR3 sequence (DNA): TGTGCCAGCAGCGTAGCGGGGTCAACCTCTGCTGAAGCTTTCTTT. The variable domain in full, completed from reference TRBV9 and TRBJ1-1, reads DSGVTQTPKHLITATGQRVTLRCSPRSGDLSVYWYQQSLDQGLQFLIQYYNGEERAKGNILERFSAQQFPDLHSELNLSSLELGDSALYFCASSVAGSTSAEAFFGQGTRLTVV.

The chain combines TRBV28 with TRBJ1-3; 9 bases align to TRBD1. The V gene end was trimmed by 8 bases and the J gene end by 4 bases; junction bases not matched to a gene: 12. In germline, CDR1 is MDHEN, CDR2 SYDVKM. The CDR3 loop spans 16 amino acids. CDR3 protein: CASYLSIGQGGNTIYF. CDR3 in DNA: TGTGCCAGCTACCTCTCCATAGGACAGGGGGGAAACACCATATATTTT.

J is TRBJ1-2 and V is TRBV7-2; 9 bases map to TRBD1. Germline V gene lookup returns CDR1 SGHTA and CDR2 FQGNSA. The J segment lost 6 bases and the V segment lost 6 bases, leaving 5 bases of the junction unmatched. CDR3 length: 13 residues. CDR3 amino acids: CASRAGQGNGYTF. The DNA of the CDR3 is TGTGCCAGCAGAGCGGGACAGGGAAATGGCTACACCTTC. The complete variable domain, with remaining parts taken from reference TRBV7-2 and TRBJ1-2, reads GAGVSQSPSNKVTEKGKDVELRCDPISGHTALYWYRQSLGQGLEFLIYFQGNSAPDKSGLPSDRFSAERTGGSVSTLTIQRTQQEDSAVYLCASRAGQGNGYTFGSGTRLTVV.

This clone appeared a single time. The rearrangement joins TRBV4-2 to TRBJ1-4; perhaps TRBD1 as D (5 bases). CDR3 length: 16 amino acids. Trimming shortened V by 0 bases and J by 8 bases, and 16 bases separated the two germline ends. Germline V gives CDR1 LGHNA, CDR2 YNFKEQ. In DNA, the CDR3 is TGTGCCAGCAGCCAAGAGCGTAGCCAGGGAAGGGAAAAACTGTTTTTT. Its protein is CASSQERSQGREKLFF.

This clone was seen only once. The V and J genes are TRBV7-3 and TRBJ2-1; 13 nucleotides agree with TRBD2. Germline V lookup: CDR1 SGHTA, CDR2 FQGTGA. Trimming removed 2 bases from V and 4 bases from J; junction bases left unmatched: 8. This CDR3 has 18 residues. The CDR3: CASSLRRTSGGPYNEQFF. CDR3 nucleotides: TGTGCCAGCAGCTTACGCCGGACTAGCGGGGGCCCTTACAATGAGCAGTTCTTC.

This chain connects TRBV18 to TRBJ2-7; tentative D call: TRBD2 (5 bases). Trimming pared 2 bases from V and 1 base from J, leaving 15 bases between. The CDR3 loop spans 16 amino acids. Germline CDR1 is KGHSH and CDR2 is LQKENI. The CDR3 DNA reads TGTGCCAGCTCACCAATTAGCGCGGAAAATTCCTACGAGCAGTACTTC. This sequence encodes CASSPISAENSYEQYF. The full variable domain, its missing parts supplied by reference TRBV18 and TRBJ2-7, is NAGVMQNPRHLVRRRGQEARLRCSPMKGHSHVYWYRQLPEEGLKFMVYLQKENIIDESGMPKERFSAEFPKEGPSILRIQQVVRGDSAAYFCASSPISAENSYEQYFGPGTRLTVT.

In its sample, this clone was seen a few times. The CDR3 here is CAWSVLTTGELFF. The CDR3 bases are TGTGCCTGGAGTGTACTTACCACCGGGGAGCTGTTTTTT. The rearrangement joins TRBV30 to TRBJ2-2; no clear D. The CDR3 extends over 13 amino acids. The germline gives CDR1 GTSNPN, CDR2 SVGIG (reference sequence). V was pared by 0 bases and J by 4 bases, with 6 bases between.

The gene calls are TRBV28 and TRBJ2-5, with TRBD1 matching over 10 bases. The CDR3 totals 15 residues. The junction had 9 bases not matched to a gene; V was cut back by 6 bases and J by 5 bases. CDR1 is MDHEN, CDR2 SYDVKM, per germline. The CDR3 spells CASSPPTGGGETQYF. Here the CDR3 DNA reads TGTGCCAGCAGCCCCCCGACAGGGGGCGGCGAGACCCAGTACTTC.

V usage is TRBV4-3 and J usage is TRBJ1-3, with 8 bases lining up with TRBD1. Per germline, CDR1 LGHNA and CDR2 YSLEER. The V and J ends lost 0 bases and 4 bases, in that order; junction bases with no gene match: 5. This CDR3 spans 16 amino acids. Here the CDR3 reads CASSQDLTGAGNTIYF. As DNA, the CDR3 is TGCGCCAGCAGCCAAGACCTGACAGGGGCCGGAAACACCATATATTTT.

This chain joins TRBV6-5 and TRBJ2-7, with TRBD1 as a possible D gene (5 bases). V was shortened by 3 bases and J by 2 bases, with 14 bases between the two germline ends. This CDR3 is built from 15 residues. In germline, CDR1 is MNHEY, CDR2 SVGAGI. Here the CDR3 DNA reads TGTGCCAGCAGTTATCGAGGACACGGCACCTACGAGCAGTACTTC. It specifies CASSYRGHGTYEQYF.

The chain joins TRBV28 to TRBJ2-7; TRBD2 aligns across 12 bases. The CDR3 consists of 14 residues. Per germline, CDR1 MDHEN and CDR2 SYDVKM. With V trimmed by 7 bases and J by 5 bases, 6 bases remained unmatched. The CDR3 spells CASTPGLAGNEQYF. The CDR3 DNA sequence: TGTGCCAGCACTCCGGGACTAGCGGGTAACGAGCAGTACTTC. The variable domain in full, completed from reference TRBV28 and TRBJ2-7, reads DVKVTQSSRYLVKRTGEKVFLECVQDMDHENMFWYRQDPGLGLRLIYFSYDVKMKEKGDIPEGYSVSREKKERFSLILESASTNQTSMYLCASTPGLAGNEQYFGPGTRLTVT.

The V and J genes are TRBV5-1 and TRBJ1-1; 7 bases are a match to TRBD1. Trimming took 3 bases from V and 1 from J; bases not matched to a gene: 9. Germline assignment: CDR1 SGHRS and CDR2 YFSETQ. The CDR3 runs to 16 residues. CDR3 protein: CASSSGVQGRNTEAFF. In DNA, the CDR3 is TGCGCCAGCAGCTCGGGGGTACAGGGGAGGAACACTGAAGCTTTCTTT.

The rearrangement uses TRBV28 and TRBJ2-2, with D perhaps TRBD2 (7 bases). The ends were cut back, 3 bases at V and 2 bases at J, with 13 bases in the middle. The germline V gene has CDR1 MDHEN and CDR2 SYDVKM. This CDR3 spans 16 amino acids. The CDR3 region is CASSLGGGINTGELFF. CDR3 bases: TGTGCCAGCAGTTTGGGAGGGGGGATAAACACCGGGGAGCTGTTTTTT. The variable domain in full, with the rest retrieved from reference TRBV28 and TRBJ2-2, is DVKVTQSSRYLVKRTGEKVFLECVQDMDHENMFWYRQDPGLGLRLIYFSYDVKMKEKGDIPEGYSVSREKKERFSLILESASTNQTSMYLCASSLGGGINTGELFFGEGSRLTVL.

The V call is TRBV7-3, the J call TRBJ2-7; D perhaps matches TRBD1 (5 bases). CDR1 is SGHTA, CDR2 FQGTGA, per germline. V was clipped by 5 bases and J by 0 bases, with 14 bases between them. The CDR3 consists of 15 residues. The CDR3 DNA follows: TGTGCCAGCAGCCCCCGGACACCGAGCTCCTACGAGCAGTACTTC. It codes for CASSPRTPSSYEQYF.